This TCR beta chain was recovered during a study of shared clonotypes between healthy human individuals. Concerning this clone: Different DNA sequences within this sample yield the same CDR3.

The V end was cut by 2 bases, the J end by 4 bases, with 2 bases between. The CDR3 is 11 amino acids. Per the germline V gene, CDR1 is SGHAT and CDR2 is FQNNGV. The data were produced by immunoSEQ multiplex PCR, yet TCRdb's version contains in-frame clones alone and is incomplete. The profile shows about 1.5 million clones, 98% of them singletons. Material for sequencing was naive CD4+ T cells sorted from blood. Noted subset: CD45RA+ positively selected. The receptor was isolated from a man under 40 in good health. The chain has TRBV11-2 and TRBJ2-5; D is unresolved. In nucleotides, the CDR3 is TGTGCCAGCAGCTTAAGAGAGACCCAGTACTTC. Amino acid sequence: CASSLRETQYF.